The text below deals with one T cell receptor beta chain. As yet, its antigen is unknown. Sequencing used immunoSEQ multiplex PCR; TCRdb keeps in-frame clones, though not all of them. The repertoire consists of tens of thousands of clones, with approximately 84% occurring once and the leading ten covering 5%. This entry comes from a study of OX40 agonist ivuxolimab in advanced cancers. On the study more broadly: All patients had ivuxolimab intravenously every 2 weeks at 0.01 to 10 mg/kg. Patients achieving partial responses numbered three: one hepatocellular carcinoma case and two cutaneous melanoma cases.

Study outcomes and limitations: Clonal expansion among partial responders at 0.1-3.0 mg/kg ranked near the lowest. The mean number of expanded clones was higher in CD8+ T cells than in CD4+.

V lost 4 bases and J 3 bases, leaving 25 bases between the germline ends. The CDR3 consists of 18 residues. Germline CDR1 MNHNS, CDR2 SASEGT. Here the sequenced sample was CD4+ or CD8+ T cells sorted from blood, taken in a trial of the OX40 agonist ivuxolimab. The chain carries TRBV6-1 and TRBJ2-7, with D perhaps matching TRBD1 (6 bases). This TCR was sampled from an adult with an advanced solid tumor such as melanoma, head and neck, liver or kidney cancer. CDR3 region: CASSAQLSTGTLVYEQYF. The CDR3, as DNA: TGTGCCAGCAGTGCCCAGCTATCAACAGGGACCCTGGTCTACGAGCAGTACTTC.